Shown below are 31 T cell receptor beta chains from a single sample sequenced in a study of blood T cells in healthy people across ages. Combining a sample-barcoded 5' primer with a J-beta primer mix, a second PCR ran for about 7 to 12 cycles. MiXCR, applied by TCRdb to the 5' RACE reads, yields one record per CDR3 protein. This sample yields 1 million or so distinct CDR3 sequences, of which 35% to 55% are seen a single time; approximately 19% belongs to the top ten. Material for sequencing was blood. The receptors were sampled from a woman in her sixties in good health.

This clonotype was counted once. V gene TRBV27 combines with J gene TRBJ2-7; 11 positions match TRBD2. The CDR3 has 19 amino acids. Germline assignment: CDR1 MNHEY and CDR2 SMNVEV (reference sequence). Trimming removed 6 bases from V and 1 base from J; junction bases left unmatched: 17. CDR3 sequence reads: CASRADREASGRFSYEQYF. CDR3 DNA: TGTGCCAGCAGGGCCGACAGGGAGGCTAGCGGGAGGTTTTCCTACGAGCAGTACTTC.

Concerning this clonotype: A junction boundary mismatches the germline segment, possibly from a read error. This chain links TRBV15 with TRBJ2-4, with a tentative D call TRBD1 (5 bases). The CDR3 loop spans 15 amino acids. Germline CDR1 reads LNHNV; CDR2 reads YYDKDF (reference sequence). The CDR3 sequence is CATCRVGVNKNIQYF. CDR3 nucleotides: TGTGCCACCTGCAGAGTAGGGGTGAACAAAAACATTCAGTACTTC.

About this clonotype itself: A much larger clonotype is one base distant, so this may be a read error. V usage is TRBV6-5 and J usage is TRBJ2-5; 9 positions agree with TRBD1. The J call may not be correct, given that the DNA end is closer to TRBJ2-7. Germline values: CDR1 MNHEY, CDR2 SVGAGI. The CDR3 is made up of 12 amino acids. The CDR3 DNA reads TGTGCCATCAGGGACAGGGCCTACGAGCAGTACTTC. Its translation: CAIRDRAYEQYF.

CDR3 in amino acids: CASRRTGGETGELFF. The CDR3 DNA follows: TGTGCCAGCAGACGGACAGGGGGCGAGACCGGGGAGCTGTTTTTT. The J gene is TRBJ2-2, the V gene TRBV7-6; 11 bases align to TRBD1. After removal of 6 bases from V and 5 bases from J, the junction contained 5 bases not matched to a gene. Germline lookup yields CDR1 SGHVS and CDR2 FNYEAQ. The CDR3 is 15 amino acids.

The chain has TRBV10-3 and TRBJ2-7; 9 bases map to TRBD1. CDR1 is ENHRY and CDR2 is SYGVKD in the germline V gene. CDR3 size: 16 residues. V gave up 3 bases and J gave up 4 bases; unmatched junction bases: 10. In nucleotides, the CDR3 is TGTGCCATCAGTGATGGGGGACAGGGAGGAGTATACGAGCAGTACTTC. Protein: CAISDGGQGGVYEQYF.

This clonotype came up a few times. The rearrangement links TRBV4-1 to TRBJ2-1; no reliable D call. Deletions cut 3 bases from V and 1 base from J, with 7 bases between. Germline loops: CDR1 MGHRA, CDR2 YSYEKL. The CDR3 runs 14 residues. CDR3 amino acids: CASSHGGSYNEQFF. CDR3 in DNA: TGCGCCAGCAGCCACGGCGGATCCTACAATGAGCAGTTCTTC.

The rearrangement joins TRBV27 to TRBJ2-5, with TRBD1 identical over 11 bases. With V trimmed by 11 bases and J by 4 bases, 3 bases remained unmatched. The CDR3 totals 12 residues. CDR1 is MNHEY and CDR2 is SMNVEV in the germline V gene (reference sequence). In nucleotides, the CDR3 is TGTGCCCGGACAGGGGGCCCAGAGACCCAGTACTTC. This codes for CARTGGPETQYF.

The CDR3 is CASSFRGASNQPQHF. CDR3 in DNA: TGTGCCAGCAGTTTCAGGGGCGCGAGCAATCAGCCCCAGCATTTT. This chain links TRBV12-3 or TRBV12-4 with TRBJ1-5; TRBD1 is a possible D gene (6 bases). The CDR3 is 15 amino acids. Trimming pared 3 bases from V and 1 base from J, leaving 10 bases between.

This clonotype was found many times. V and J are TRBV15 and TRBJ2-7, with D perhaps assigned TRBD1 or TRBD2 (5 bases each). Germline assignment: CDR1 LNHNV and CDR2 YYDKDF (reference sequence). The ends were cut back, 2 bases at V and 2 bases at J, with 16 bases in the middle. This CDR3 is 16 amino acids long. CDR3 sequence: CATSRLTGTKAYEQYF. The CDR3 region has the DNA TGTGCCACCAGCAGATTAACCGGGACCAAAGCCTACGAGCAGTACTTC.

CDR3 in amino acids: CASSFRWQGQETQYF. In nucleotides, the CDR3 is TGTGCCAGCAGTTTTCGATGGCAGGGACAGGAGACCCAGTACTTC. The chain employs TRBV27 and TRBJ2-5; 7 nucleotides match TRBD1. CDR1 and CDR2 from the germline V gene are MNHEY and SMNVEV (reference sequence). V gave up 3 bases and J gave up 5 bases; unmatched junction bases: 9. This CDR3 contains 15 residues.

The chain uses TRBV27 and TRBJ2-3; TRBD2 might be the D (6 bases). CDR1 is MNHEY, CDR2 SMNVEV, per germline (reference sequence). The CDR3 is made up of 14 amino acids. Trimming shortened V by 8 bases and J by 0 bases, and 12 bases separated the two germline ends. CDR3 in amino acids: CASCGGFSTDTQYF. The CDR3 DNA sequence: TGTGCCAGCTGCGGAGGGTTTAGCACAGATACGCAGTATTTT.

This clonotype was seen only a few times. The rearrangement uses TRBV20-1 and TRBJ1-5, with D uncertain. The CDR3 has 14 amino acids. The V and J ends lost 4 bases and 0 bases respectively, with 10 bases between them. Germline V gives CDR1 DFQATT, CDR2 SNEGSKA (reference sequence). The CDR3 region is CSATGDNSNQPQHF. Written as DNA, the CDR3 is TGCAGTGCTACGGGTGATAATAGCAATCAGCCCCAGCATTTT.

The V gene is TRBV5-4, the J gene TRBJ2-1; D not resolved. CDR3 length equals 10 residues. Trimming took 6 bases from V and 13 from J, leaving 11 bases between them. Germline CDR1 is SGHNT and CDR2 is YYREEE (reference sequence). This CDR3 is CASMTRSQFF. DNA for the CDR3: TGTGCCAGCATGACCCGGTCCCAGTTCTTC.

This clonotype was observed a few times. The chain recombines TRBV10-1 with TRBJ2-1; tentatively, D is TRBD2 (6 bases). The CDR3 extends over 15 amino acids. Trimming pared 4 bases from V and 1 base from J, leaving 11 bases between. The germline CDR1 and CDR2 sequences are WNHNN and SYGVQD (reference sequence). The CDR3 sequence: CASSGGRTSYNEQFF. The CDR3 DNA follows: TGCGCCAGCAGTGGAGGGAGGACATCCTACAATGAGCAGTTCTTC.

The table lists this clonotype with a few counts. The rearrangement links TRBV7-6 to TRBJ1-6; 7 bases are shared with TRBD1. Per the germline V gene, CDR1 is SGHVS and CDR2 is FNYEAQ. Trimming at V came to 5 bases and at J to 8 bases, leaving 6 bases not matched to a gene. This CDR3 is 14 amino acids long. In DNA, the CDR3 is TGTGCCAGCAGCGCGGGACAGTCGTATTCACCCCTCCACTTT. Encoded protein: CASSAGQSYSPLHF.

There are a few counts of this clonotype. The CDR3 here is CATESGRAVETQYF. CDR3 nucleotide sequence: TGTGCCACCGAATCCGGGAGGGCCGTGGAGACCCAGTACTTC. The chain carries TRBV6-2 or TRBV6-3 and TRBJ2-5, with 8 bases that match TRBD2. V shed 10 bases and J 5 bases; nucleotides not matched to a gene: 12. In germline, CDR1 is MNHEY, CDR2 SVGEGT. The CDR3 has 14 amino acids.

Here the CDR3 reads CASSVGGRTSYEQYF. CDR3 DNA sequence: TGTGCCAGCAGCGTAGGGGGACGGACCTCCTACGAGCAGTACTTC. The V and J genes are TRBV9 and TRBJ2-4; D tentatively fits TRBD1 or TRBD2 (5 bases each). The J call is in doubt because the DNA end fits TRBJ2-7 better. Germline lookup yields CDR1 SGDLS and CDR2 YYNGEE. This CDR3 has 15 residues.

CDR3 sequence (DNA): TGCAGTGCTGTACCGACAGCGAGCTCCTACGAGCAGTACTTC. Encoded protein: CSAVPTASSYEQYF. The J gene is TRBJ2-7, the V gene TRBV20-1; possibly TRBD1 for D (5 bases). The CDR3 spans 14 residues. Trimming took off 5 bases at V and 0 bases at J, with 14 bases between the two ends. Germline CDR1 and CDR2: DFQATT and SNEGSKA (reference sequence).

This clonotype has more than one count but fewer than ten. V and J are TRBV5-1 and TRBJ2-4; 10 bases align to TRBD2. Near its end, the DNA agrees better with TRBJ2-7, so the J call may be wrong. The CDR3 has 18 residues. Germline V gene sequence: CDR1 SGHRS, CDR2 YFSETQ. CDR3 nucleotides: TGCGCCAGCAGCCTGGGGAGTAGCGGGAGGTCTCTCCCCTACGAGCAGTACTTC. Its translation: CASSLGSSGRSLPYEQYF.

This clonotype was seen at least ten times. The V call is TRBV5-1, the J call TRBJ2-1; 7 bases line up with TRBD2. The CDR3 consists of 14 residues. Germline V CDR1 and CDR2: SGHRS, YFSETQ. V was clipped by 6 bases and J by 1 base; unmatched bases: 4. The chain's CDR3 is CASTAGASYNEQFF. DNA for the CDR3: TGCGCCAGCACGGCGGGAGCGTCCTACAATGAGCAGTTCTTC.

The chain has TRBV5-6 and TRBJ2-5; D uncertain. The V end was cut by 2 bases, the J end by 11 bases, with 22 bases between. The V gene's germline CDR1 is SGHDT and CDR2 YYEEEE. This CDR3 has 15 residues. CDR3 nucleotides: TGTGCCAGCAGCTTCACGGCGAGTAGAAACAATGAGCAGTACTTC. Amino acids: CASSFTASRNNEQYF.

This clonotype showed up just a few times. The chain employs TRBV5-1 and TRBJ2-1; 9 bases match TRBD2. The CDR3 extends over 16 amino acids. J was trimmed by 7 bases and V by 0 bases; bases with no gene match: 8. Germline assignment: CDR1 SGHRS and CDR2 YFSETQ. CDR3 DNA sequence: TGCGCCAGCAGCTTGGGATCGTCTAGCGGGGAAAATGAGCAGTTCTTC. It translates to CASSLGSSSGENEQFF.

V gene TRBV11-1 combines with J gene TRBJ2-1, with TRBD2 identical over 8 bases. V lost 5 bases, J lost 6 bases, and 12 bases stayed unmatched. CDR3 size: 16 residues. The germline V gene has CDR1 SGHAT and CDR2 FQDESV (reference sequence). The CDR3 sequence is CASSRGGLVSSNEQFF. The CDR3 DNA follows: TGTGCCAGCAGCCGGGGGGGACTAGTGTCGTCCAATGAGCAGTTCTTC.

The chain couples TRBV20-1 to TRBJ2-1; 9 nucleotides agree with TRBD2. The junction had 13 bases not matched to a gene; V was cut back by 3 bases and J by 13 bases. The CDR3 consists of 14 residues. Per germline, CDR1 DFQATT and CDR2 SNEGSKA (reference sequence). CDR3 in DNA: TGCAGTGCTAGGGTAGCGGGAGTGTTGGAGACCCAGTTCTTC. Its translation is CSARVAGVLETQFF.

The chain links TRBV29-1 to TRBJ2-1; D is unclear. Trimming cost V 2 bases and J 0 bases, with 11 bases left between them. Per the germline V gene, CDR1 is SQVTM and CDR2 is ANQGSEA. This CDR3 has 15 residues. This CDR3 is CSVERSSSSYNEQFF. CDR3 nucleotides: TGCAGCGTTGAACGCAGTTCGAGCTCCTACAATGAGCAGTTCTTC.

J is TRBJ2-5 and V is TRBV30, with no clear D. The CDR3 has 14 amino acids. V was cut by 0 bases and J by 11 bases, with 19 bases left in between. Germline V CDR1 and CDR2: GTSNPN, SVGIG (reference sequence). This CDR3 reads CAWSVGAVRIEQYF. The CDR3 bases are TGTGCCTGGAGTGTAGGCGCCGTTAGGATTGAGCAGTACTTC.

The chain has TRBV6-1 and TRBJ2-7; TRBD1 is a possible D gene (5 bases). This CDR3 has 15 amino acids. V lost 1 base, J lost 2 bases, and 12 bases lay in between. Germline CDR1 reads MNHNS; CDR2 reads SASEGT. The chain's CDR3 is CASSEGQGLAYEQYF. The CDR3 DNA follows: TGTGCCAGCAGTGAAGGGCAGGGTCTTGCCTACGAGCAGTACTTC.

This chain links TRBV9 with TRBJ2-3; tentative D call: TRBD2 (6 bases). V lost 2 bases and J 1 base, leaving 11 bases between the germline ends. CDR1 is SGDLS, CDR2 YYNGEE, per germline. The CDR3 has 15 amino acids. CDR3 sequence reads: CASSVYGSGTDTQYF. CDR3 DNA sequence: TGTGCCAGCAGCGTCTACGGGAGCGGCACAGATACGCAGTATTTT.

The chain combines TRBV4-1 with TRBJ2-3; D may be TRBD1 (5 bases). Trimming shortened V by 0 bases and J by 1 base, and 11 bases separated the two germline ends. CDR1 is MGHRA and CDR2 is YSYEKL in the germline V gene. The CDR3 has 16 residues. Written as DNA, the CDR3 is TGCGCCAGCAGCCAAGATGCAGGGTGGGGCACAGATACGCAGTATTTT. Protein sequence: CASSQDAGWGTDTQYF.

The gene calls are TRBV28 and TRBJ2-3; D gene uncertain. Per germline, CDR1 MDHEN and CDR2 SYDVKM. The CDR3 consists of 16 residues. V lost 3 bases to trimming and J lost 1 base, with 14 bases between them. The CDR3 sequence: CASSLAGPLGTDTQYF. In DNA, the CDR3 is TGTGCCAGCAGTTTGGCAGGCCCGCTTGGCACAGATACGCAGTATTTT.

The table lists this clonotype with a few counts. V gene TRBV12-3 or TRBV12-4 combines with J gene TRBJ2-7; D unclear. V shed 1 base and J shed 0 bases, with 10 bases lying between them. CDR3 size: 15 residues. The CDR3 DNA sequence: TGTGCCAGCAGTTTAGAACGGAGTCCCTCCTACGAGCAGTACTTC. Residues: CASSLERSPSYEQYF.